This T cell receptor (beta chain) was captured by sequencing in a study of cytomegalovirus exposure and HLA in healthy donors. Broader study findings: Within an earlier analysis, most TCR beta V segments proved productive either about 87% or about 30% of the time. Accurate predictions that matched the HLA-A and HLA-B alleles of most subjects were reportedly made from TCR beta sequences. Later work found that TCR association rates differed between HLA loci; DRB1 had the most and HLA-C the fewest. At a 0.05 false discovery rate, a later analysis found roughly 17,000 TCR beta sequences to be associated with HLA alleles.

Germline values: CDR1 SEHNR, CDR2 FQNEAQ (reference sequence). The CDR3 covers 16 residues. Trimming at V came to 5 bases and at J to 6 bases, leaving 12 bases not matched to a gene. PCR amplification relied on 60 Vbeta primers (plus 13 Jbeta primers). Sequencing was performed with immunoSEQ multiplex PCR; in TCRdb, only in-frame clones are kept and a portion is missing. The sample has about 170,000 clones, 73% seen once. As concerns this clone: Its antigen is unknown.

The rearrangement links TRBV7-9 to TRBJ2-3; 9 bases match TRBD2. The sequenced material came from PBMCs. This clonotype originated in a woman aged 18-29 years in good health and CMV-seropositive. The chain's CDR3 is CASSPRGGTSHDTQYF. The CDR3 DNA is TGTGCCAGCAGCCCTAGAGGGGGGACTAGCCACGATACGCAGTATTTT.